One sample yielded the 6 T cell receptor beta chains listed below, sequenced in a study of cytomegalovirus exposure and HLA in healthy donors. The PCR used 60 Vbeta and 13 Jbeta primers. Clones were read by immunoSEQ multiplex PCR, and TCRdb kept only the in-frame ones, dropping some. The profile covers more than 200,000 clones, with over 75% appearing a single time and 1.5% to 2% taken by the ten largest. The sequenced sample consisted of PBMCs. Receptors were obtained from a male donor in good health and CMV-seronegative.

This clone was counted ten times or more. The DNA of the CDR3 is TGCGCCAGCAGCCAAGATATAGAAGCCTACAATGAGCAGTTCTTC. It encodes CASSQDIEAYNEQFF. The V call is TRBV4-3, the J call TRBJ2-1; D unresolved. In germline, CDR1 is LGHNA, CDR2 YSLEER. The CDR3 consists of 15 residues. Trimming removed 0 bases at V and 2 bases at J, with 8 bases between.

The chain combines TRBV28 with TRBJ1-1, with 8 bases aligning to TRBD1. Germline CDR1 reads MDHEN; CDR2 reads SYDVKM. CDR3 length: 17 amino acids. The J segment lost 1 base and the V segment lost 5 bases, leaving 12 bases of the junction unmatched. CDR3 sequence (DNA): TGTGCCAGCAGTGTGCATCCGGGACAGGCCCCGAACACTGAAGCTTTCTTT. Amino acid sequence: CASSVHPGQAPNTEAFF.

The chain uses TRBV19 and TRBJ1-4; a weak D match, TRBD1 (6 bases). CDR3 length: 15 residues. The V and J ends lost 4 bases and 4 bases respectively, with 13 bases between them. The germline V gene encodes CDR1 LNHDA and CDR2 SQIVND (reference sequence). The CDR3 loop reads CASSRSRTDNEKLFF. CDR3 sequence (DNA): TGTGCCAGTAGTAGGTCCCGGACAGATAATGAAAAACTGTTTTTT. Variable domain in full (rest from reference TRBV19 and TRBJ1-4): DGGITQSPKYLFRKEGQNVTLSCEQNLNHDAMYWYRQDPGQGLRLIYYSQIVNDFQKGDIAEGYSVSREKKESFPLTVTSAQKNPTAFYLCASSRSRTDNEKLFFGSGTQLSVL.

V gene TRBV27 combines with J gene TRBJ2-7, with 8 positions matching TRBD2. The CDR3 consists of 13 residues. Trimming cost V 4 bases and J 2 bases; bases outside gene matches: 1. Germline V gene sequence: CDR1 MNHEY, CDR2 SMNVEV (reference sequence). This CDR3 reads CASSSGRAYEQYF. CDR3 sequence (DNA): TGTGCCAGCAGTTCCGGGAGGGCCTACGAGCAGTACTTC.

This clone was observed once. The chain carries TRBV27 and TRBJ1-3; D is uncertain. Per germline, CDR1 MNHEY and CDR2 SMNVEV (reference sequence). The CDR3 loop spans 13 amino acids. V was clipped by 3 bases and J by 4 bases, with 7 bases between them. The CDR3 region is CASSLSAGNTIYF. In DNA form, the CDR3 reads TGTGCCAGCAGTTTGAGCGCCGGAAACACCATATATTTT.

The chain combines TRBV7-2 with TRBJ2-5, with 10 bases that match TRBD2. Germline assignment: CDR1 SGHTA and CDR2 FQGNSA. This CDR3 has 16 amino acids. With V trimmed by 4 bases and J by 5 bases, 10 bases remained unmatched. This CDR3 is CASSSGLARRDETQYF. CDR3 sequence (DNA): TGTGCCAGCAGCTCGGGACTAGCGCGAAGAGATGAGACCCAGTACTTC.